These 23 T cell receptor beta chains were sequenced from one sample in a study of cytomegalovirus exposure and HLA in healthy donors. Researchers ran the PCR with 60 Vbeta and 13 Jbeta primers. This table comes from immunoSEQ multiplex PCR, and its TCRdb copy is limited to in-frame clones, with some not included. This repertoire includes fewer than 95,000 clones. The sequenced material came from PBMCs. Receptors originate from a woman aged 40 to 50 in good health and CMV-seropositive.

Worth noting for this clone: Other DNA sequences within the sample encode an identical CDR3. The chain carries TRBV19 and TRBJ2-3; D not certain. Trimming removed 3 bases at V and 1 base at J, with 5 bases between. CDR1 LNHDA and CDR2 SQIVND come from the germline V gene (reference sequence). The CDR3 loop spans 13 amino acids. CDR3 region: CASSMSGTDTQYF. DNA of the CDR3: TGTGCCAGTAGTATGAGTGGCACAGATACGCAGTATTTT.

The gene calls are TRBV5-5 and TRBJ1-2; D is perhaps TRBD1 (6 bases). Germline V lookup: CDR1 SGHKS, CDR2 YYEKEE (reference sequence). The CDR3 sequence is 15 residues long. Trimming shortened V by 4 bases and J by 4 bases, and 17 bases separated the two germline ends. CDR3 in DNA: TGTGCCAGCAGCGTGCGGCGGGGGCAGGGCTATGGCTACACCTTC. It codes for CASSVRRGQGYGYTF.

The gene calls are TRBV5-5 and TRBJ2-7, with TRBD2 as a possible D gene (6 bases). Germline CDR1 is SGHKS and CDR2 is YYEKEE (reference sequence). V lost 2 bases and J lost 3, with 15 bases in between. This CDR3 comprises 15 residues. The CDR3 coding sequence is TGTGCCAGCAGCTTAGCCGGGAGTCAGTACTACGAGCAGTACTTC. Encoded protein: CASSLAGSQYYEQYF.

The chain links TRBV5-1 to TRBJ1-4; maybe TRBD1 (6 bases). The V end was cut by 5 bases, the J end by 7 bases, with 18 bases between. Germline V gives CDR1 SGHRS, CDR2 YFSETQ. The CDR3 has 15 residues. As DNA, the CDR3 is TGCGCCAGCAGGCCGCGGGGGGGCGAAGGTGAAAAACTGTTTTTT. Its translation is CASRPRGGEGEKLFF.

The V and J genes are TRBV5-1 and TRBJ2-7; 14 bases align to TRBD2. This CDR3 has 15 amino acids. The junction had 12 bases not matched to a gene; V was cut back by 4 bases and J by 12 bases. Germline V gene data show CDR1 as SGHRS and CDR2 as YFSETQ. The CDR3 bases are TGCGCCAGCAGCCCGGGACTAGCGGGGGTGTATGCGCCGTACTTC. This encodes CASSPGLAGVYAPYF.

CDR3 in amino acids: CASSAGLSTYEQYF. CDR3 DNA sequence: TGTGCCAGCAGCGCGGGACTCTCCACCTACGAGCAGTACTTC. J is TRBJ2-7 and V is TRBV9, with a tentative D call TRBD2 (6 bases). The length of the CDR3 is 14 residues. The V and J ends lost 3 bases and 2 bases respectively, with 12 bases between them. Per the germline V gene, CDR1 is SGDLS and CDR2 is YYNGEE. The whole variable domain, filled in from reference TRBV9 and TRBJ2-7, reads DSGVTQTPKHLITATGQRVTLRCSPRSGDLSVYWYQQSLDQGLQFLIQYYNGEERAKGNILERFSAQQFPDLHSELNLSSLELGDSALYFCASSAGLSTYEQYFGPGTRLTVT.

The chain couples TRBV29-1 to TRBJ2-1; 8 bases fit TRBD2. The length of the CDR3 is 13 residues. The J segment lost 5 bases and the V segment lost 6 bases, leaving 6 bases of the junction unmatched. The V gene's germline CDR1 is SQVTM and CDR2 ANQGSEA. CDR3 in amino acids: CSVSGRPDNEQFF. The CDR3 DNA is TGCAGCGTCAGCGGGAGACCCGACAATGAGCAGTTCTTC.

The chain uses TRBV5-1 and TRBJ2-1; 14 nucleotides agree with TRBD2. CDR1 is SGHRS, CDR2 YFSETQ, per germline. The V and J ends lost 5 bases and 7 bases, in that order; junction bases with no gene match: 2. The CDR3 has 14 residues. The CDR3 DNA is TGCGCCAGCAGGGGACTAGCGGGGGATAATGAGCAGTTCTTC. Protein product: CASRGLAGDNEQFF.

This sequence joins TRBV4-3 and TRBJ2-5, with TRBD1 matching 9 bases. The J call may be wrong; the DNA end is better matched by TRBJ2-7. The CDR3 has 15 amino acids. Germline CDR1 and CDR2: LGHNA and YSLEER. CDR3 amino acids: CASSQYGTGRYEQYF. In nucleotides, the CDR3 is TGCGCCAGCAGCCAATACGGGACAGGGAGATACGAGCAGTACTTC.

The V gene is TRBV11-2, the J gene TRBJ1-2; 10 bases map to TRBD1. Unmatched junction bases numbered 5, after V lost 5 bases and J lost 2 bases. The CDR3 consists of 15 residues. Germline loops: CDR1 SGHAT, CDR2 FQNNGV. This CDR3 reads CASSTWTGGNYGYTF. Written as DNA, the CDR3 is TGTGCCAGCAGCACCTGGACAGGGGGGAACTATGGCTACACCTTC.

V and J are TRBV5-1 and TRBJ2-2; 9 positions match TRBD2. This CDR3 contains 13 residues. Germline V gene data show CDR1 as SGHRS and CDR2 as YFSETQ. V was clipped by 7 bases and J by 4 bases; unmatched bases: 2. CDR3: CASAGGRTGELFF. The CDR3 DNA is TGCGCCAGCGCGGGGGGGCGCACCGGGGAGCTGTTTTTT.

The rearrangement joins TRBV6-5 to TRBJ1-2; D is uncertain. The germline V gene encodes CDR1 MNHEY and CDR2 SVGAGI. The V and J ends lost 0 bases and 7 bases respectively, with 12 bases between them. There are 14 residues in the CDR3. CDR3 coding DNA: TGTGCCAGCAGTTACTCGAGGGCCCCGCGTGGCTACACCTTC. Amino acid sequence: CASSYSRAPRGYTF.

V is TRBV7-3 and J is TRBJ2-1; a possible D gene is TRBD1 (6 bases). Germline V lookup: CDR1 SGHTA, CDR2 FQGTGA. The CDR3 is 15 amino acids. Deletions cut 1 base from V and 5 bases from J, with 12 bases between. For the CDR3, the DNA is TGTGCCAGCAGCTTAAGGGGGCGAGCTGACAATGAGCAGTTCTTC. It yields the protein CASSLRGRADNEQFF.

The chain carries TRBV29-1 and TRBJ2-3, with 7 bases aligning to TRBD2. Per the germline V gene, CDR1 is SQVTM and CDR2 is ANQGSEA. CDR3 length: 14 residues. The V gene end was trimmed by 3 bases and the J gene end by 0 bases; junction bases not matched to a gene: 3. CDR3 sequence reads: CSVEGSGSTDTQYF. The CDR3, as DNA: TGCAGCGTTGAGGGTAGCGGGAGCACAGATACGCAGTATTTT.

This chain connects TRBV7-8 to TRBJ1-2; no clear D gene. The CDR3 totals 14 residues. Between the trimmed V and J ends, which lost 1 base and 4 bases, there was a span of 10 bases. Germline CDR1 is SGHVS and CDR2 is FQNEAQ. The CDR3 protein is CASSLERLLYGYTF. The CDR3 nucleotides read TGTGCCAGCAGCTTAGAACGACTACTCTATGGCTACACCTTC.

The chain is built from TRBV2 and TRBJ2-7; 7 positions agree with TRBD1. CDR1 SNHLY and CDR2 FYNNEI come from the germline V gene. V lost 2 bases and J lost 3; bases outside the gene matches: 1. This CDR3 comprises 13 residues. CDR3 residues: CASSETGDYEQYF. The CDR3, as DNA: TGTGCCAGCAGTGAAACAGGGGACTACGAGCAGTACTTC.

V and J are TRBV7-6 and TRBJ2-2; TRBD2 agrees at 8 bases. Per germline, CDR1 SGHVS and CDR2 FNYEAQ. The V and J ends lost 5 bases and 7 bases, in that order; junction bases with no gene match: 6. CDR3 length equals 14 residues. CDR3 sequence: CASSPGTSIGELFF. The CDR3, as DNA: TGTGCCAGCAGCCCCGGGACTAGTATCGGGGAGCTGTTTTTT.

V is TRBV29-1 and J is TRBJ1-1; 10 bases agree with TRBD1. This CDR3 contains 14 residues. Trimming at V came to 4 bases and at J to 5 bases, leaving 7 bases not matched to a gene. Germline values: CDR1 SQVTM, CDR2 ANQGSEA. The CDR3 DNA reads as TGCAGCGTTGGACAGGGGGCCCTCCCTACTGAAGCTTTCTTT. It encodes CSVGQGALPTEAFF.

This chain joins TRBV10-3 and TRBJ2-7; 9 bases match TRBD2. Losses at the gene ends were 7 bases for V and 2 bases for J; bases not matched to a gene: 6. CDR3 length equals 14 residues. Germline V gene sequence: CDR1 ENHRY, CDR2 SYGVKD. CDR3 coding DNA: TGTGCCATCACCGAGCGGGGGGATACCTACGAGCAGTACTTC. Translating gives CAITERGDTYEQYF.

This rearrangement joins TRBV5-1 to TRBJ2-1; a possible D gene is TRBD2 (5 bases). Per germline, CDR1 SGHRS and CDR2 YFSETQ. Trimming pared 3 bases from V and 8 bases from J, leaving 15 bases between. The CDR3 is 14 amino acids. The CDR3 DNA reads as TGCGCCAGCAGCTGGTTTTCGGGGAGCGATGAGCAGTTCTTC. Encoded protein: CASSWFSGSDEQFF.

CDR3 in amino acids: CASSLGTGGPQPQHF. CDR3 in DNA: TGCGCCAGCAGCCTGGGGACAGGGGGTCCTCAGCCCCAGCATTTT. The genes are TRBV5-1 and TRBJ1-5; 11 bases map to TRBD1. The CDR3 is 15 residues long. The V and J ends lost 4 bases and 6 bases, in that order; junction bases with no gene match: 6. Per germline, CDR1 SGHRS and CDR2 YFSETQ.

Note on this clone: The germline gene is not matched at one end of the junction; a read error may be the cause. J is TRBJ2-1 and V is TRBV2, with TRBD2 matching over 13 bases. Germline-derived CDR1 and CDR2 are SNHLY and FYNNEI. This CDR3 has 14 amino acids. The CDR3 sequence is CASTQTSGRAEGIF. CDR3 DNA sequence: TGTGCCAGCACCCAAACTAGCGGGAGGGCGGAGGGGATCTTC.

Here the CDR3 DNA reads TGTGCCAGCAGTGTATCGGGGGGAGGTACTGAAGCTTTCTTT. Its translation is CASSVSGGGTEAFF. V is TRBV25-1 and J is TRBJ1-1; D may be TRBD1 (5 bases). This CDR3 has 14 residues. The germline V gene has CDR1 MGHDK and CDR2 SYGVNS. V shed 4 bases and J shed 5 bases, with 14 bases lying between them.